These 5 T cell receptor beta chains were all obtained from the same sample, sequenced in a study of CD8 T cells in ankylosing spondylitis. TCRdb ran MiXCR on the 5' RACE reads and lists one entry per CDR3 protein. The sample consists of approximately 180,000 distinct CDR3 sequences, over 15% of them appearing once. Material for sequencing was blood, either unsorted or a sorted T cell fraction (not recorded which). The source of these receptors is a male donor aged 10-30 years with ankylosing spondylitis or in good health (not recorded which).

This clonotype was detected ten times or more. The chain employs TRBV6-5 and TRBJ1-2; possibly TRBD1 for D (6 bases). Trimming stripped 6 bases from V and 4 bases from J, with 24 bases between. The CDR3 loop spans 17 amino acids. CDR1 and CDR2 (germline): MNHEY, SVGAGI. Written as DNA, the CDR3 is TGTGCCAGCAGGGGGGCATTGGAGGGGCCCGCCGCCTATGGCTACACCTTC. Its translation is CASRGALEGPAAYGYTF.

At least ten counts were recorded for this clonotype. The chain couples TRBV5-6 to TRBJ1-2, with D maybe TRBD1 (5 bases). The CDR3 runs to 14 residues. Trimming left V 0 bases short and J 6 bases short, with 12 bases between. In germline, CDR1 is SGHDT, CDR2 YYEEEE. The CDR3 DNA reads TGTGCCAGCAGCTTGGATAGGGGAATGCATGGCTACACCTTC. Its protein is CASSLDRGMHGYTF. Full variable domain (outside the CDR3, taken from reference TRBV5-6 and TRBJ1-2): DAGVTQSPTHLIKTRGQQVTLRCSPKSGHDTVSWYQQALGQGPQFIFQYYEEEERQRGNFPDRFSGHQFPNYSSELNVNALLLGDSALYLCASSLDRGMHGYTFGSGTRLTVV.

This clonotype was seen at least ten times. The chain combines TRBV20-1 with TRBJ1-5, with 8 nucleotides matching TRBD1. The CDR3 has 14 residues. Germline V gives CDR1 DFQATT, CDR2 SNEGSKA (reference sequence). J gave up 2 bases and V 6 bases, and 6 bases lay outside the gene matches. CDR3 sequence reads: CSAVTGEGNQPQHF. CDR3 coding DNA: TGCAGTGCCGTGACAGGGGAGGGCAATCAGCCCCAGCATTTT.

The genes are TRBV25-1 and TRBJ2-3, with 10 bases identical to TRBD2. Per germline, CDR1 MGHDK and CDR2 SYGVNS. The CDR3 has 16 residues. V lost 2 bases and J lost 5; bases outside the gene matches: 7. This CDR3 is CASSEPGLAEGDTQYF. The CDR3 DNA is TGTGCCAGCAGTGAACCCGGACTAGCGGAGGGAGATACGCAGTATTTT.

This clonotype was seen ten or more times. The chain is built from TRBV15 and TRBJ2-5, with a weak D call TRBD1 (6 bases). The CDR3 sequence is 12 residues long. V lost 7 bases and J lost 5, with 11 bases in between. From germline, CDR1 is LNHNV and CDR2 YYDKDF (reference sequence). CDR3 nucleotides: TGTGCCACCACGAGTGGGGGCGAGACCCAGTACTTC. Its protein is CATTSGGETQYF. The whole variable domain, filled in from reference TRBV15 and TRBJ2-5, reads DAMVIQNPRYQVTQFGKPVTLSCSQTLNHNVMYWYQQKSSQAPKLLFHYYDKDFNNEADTPDNFQSRRPNTSFCFLDIRSPGLGDTAMYLCATTSGGETQYFGPGTRLLVL.